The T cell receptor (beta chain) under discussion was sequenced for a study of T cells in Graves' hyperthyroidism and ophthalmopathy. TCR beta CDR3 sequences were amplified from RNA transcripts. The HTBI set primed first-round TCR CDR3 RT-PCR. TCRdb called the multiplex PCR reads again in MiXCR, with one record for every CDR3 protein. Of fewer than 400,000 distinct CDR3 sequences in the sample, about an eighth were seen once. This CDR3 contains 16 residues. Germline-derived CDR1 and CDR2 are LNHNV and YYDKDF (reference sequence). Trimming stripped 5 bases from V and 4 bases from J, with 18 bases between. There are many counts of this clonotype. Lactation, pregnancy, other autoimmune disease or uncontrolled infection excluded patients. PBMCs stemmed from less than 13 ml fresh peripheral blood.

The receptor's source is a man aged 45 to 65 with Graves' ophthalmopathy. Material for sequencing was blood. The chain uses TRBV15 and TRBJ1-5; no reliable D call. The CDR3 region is CATSLGSPGGNQPQHF. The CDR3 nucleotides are TGTGCCACCAGCCTCGGAAGCCCGGGCGGGAATCAGCCCCAGCATTTT.